The rows below give T cell receptor beta chains drawn from one sample of a study of blood T cells in healthy people across ages. Each CDR3 protein is one row after TCRdb ran MiXCR on the 5' RACE reads. This sample has roughly 1,300,000 distinct CDR3 sequences, with around 59% found just once. Sequenced input: blood. These receptors were taken from a young man in good health. CDR3s include the opening cysteine and the closing phenylalanine or tryptophan. D genes are given only for firm matches. Size is stated for part of the rows, as once, few or many counts, or as a class when the clone is expanded.

J gene: TRBJ2-1
D gene: -
CDR3 length: 11
V gene: TRBV4-2
clone size: -
CDR3 protein: CASSQGFWRFF
CDR3 DNA: TGTGCCAGCAGTCAAGGGTTTTGGCGGTTCTTC

J gene: TRBJ2-7
D gene: -
CDR3 length: 15
V gene: TRBV3-1
clone size: -
CDR3 protein: CASSQDIAPSYEQYF
CDR3 DNA: TGTGCCAGCAGCCAAGATATTGCACCCTCCTACGAGCAGTACTTC

J gene: TRBJ1-2
D gene: TRBD1
CDR3 length: 16
V gene: TRBV6-5
clone size: many
CDR3 protein: CASSLDRGRTLYGYTF
CDR3 DNA: TGTGCCAGCAGCCTAGACAGGGGTCGAACCCTTTATGGCTACACCTTC

J gene: TRBJ1-1
D gene: -
CDR3 length: 14
V gene: TRBV27
clone size: -
CDR3 protein: CASSLGVGGTEAFF
CDR3 DNA: TGTGCCAGCAGTTTGGGAGTTGGCGGCACTGAAGCTTTCTTT

J gene: TRBJ1-6
D gene: TRBD1
CDR3 length: 15
V gene: TRBV7-2
clone size: -
CDR3 protein: CASSPQTGTDSPLHF
CDR3 DNA: TGTGCCAGCAGCCCTCAGACAGGGACGGATTCACCCCTCCACTTT

J gene: TRBJ2-5
D gene: TRBD2
CDR3 length: 13
V gene: TRBV20-1
clone size: -
CDR3 protein: CSFHGGYQETQYF
CDR3 DNA: TGCAGTTTCCACGGGGGGTACCAAGAGACCCAGTACTTC

J gene: TRBJ1-1
D gene: -
CDR3 length: 11
V gene: TRBV4-2
clone size: -
CDR3 protein: CASSQENEAFF
CDR3 DNA: TGTGCCAGCAGCCAAGAAAACGAAGCTTTCTTT

J gene: TRBJ2-1
D gene: -
CDR3 length: 12
V gene: TRBV6-2/TRBV6-3
clone size: few
CDR3 protein: CASSRGRNEQFF
CDR3 DNA: TGTGCCAGCAGCCGAGGGCGGAATGAGCAGTTCTTC

J gene: TRBJ2-1
D gene: -
CDR3 length: 12
V gene: TRBV12-5
clone size: -
CDR3 protein: CASGFSGNEQFF
CDR3 DNA: TGTGCTAGTGGTTTCTCGGGTAATGAGCAGTTCTTC

J gene: TRBJ2-3
D gene: TRBD2
CDR3 length: 16
V gene: TRBV4-1
clone size: -
CDR3 protein: CASSLRPAGGTDTQYF
CDR3 DNA: TGCGCCAGCAGCCTCAGGCCAGCGGGAGGCACAGATACGCAGTATTTT

J gene: TRBJ2-7
D gene: TRBD1
CDR3 length: 15
V gene: TRBV27
clone size: -
CDR3 protein: CASSPMGQGLYEQYF
CDR3 DNA: TGTGCCAGCAGCCCCATGGGACAGGGGCTTTACGAGCAGTACTTC

J gene: TRBJ2-1
D gene: -
CDR3 length: 15
V gene: TRBV12-3/TRBV12-4
clone size: -
CDR3 protein: CASSVWAVGYNEQFF
CDR3 DNA: TGTGCCAGCAGCGTATGGGCGGTTGGGTACAATGAGCAGTTCTTC

J gene: TRBJ2-3
D gene: -
CDR3 length: 12
V gene: TRBV5-5
clone size: -
CDR3 protein: CASSLTEDTQYF
CDR3 DNA: TGTGCCAGCAGCTTGACCGAGGATACGCAGTATTTT

J gene: TRBJ2-7
D gene: -
CDR3 length: 16
V gene: TRBV28
clone size: -
CDR3 protein: CASSSAPPGQGYEQYF
CDR3 DNA: TGTGCCAGCAGTTCTGCCCCCCCGGGACAAGGATACGAGCAGTACTTC

J gene: TRBJ2-1
D gene: -
CDR3 length: 14
V gene: TRBV28
clone size: -
CDR3 protein: CASRADAVHNEQFF
CDR3 DNA: TGTGCCAGCAGGGCCGATGCGGTCCACAATGAGCAGTTCTTC

J gene: TRBJ2-4
D gene: -
CDR3 length: 14
V gene: TRBV11-2
clone size: -
CDR3 protein: CASSVRGSLNIQYF
CDR3 DNA: TGTGCCAGCAGCGTAAGGGGTTCATTGAACATTCAGTACTTC

J gene: TRBJ2-6
D gene: -
CDR3 length: 16
V gene: TRBV11-2
clone size: -
CDR3 protein: CASSPIGRSGANVLTF
CDR3 DNA: TGTGCCAGCAGCCCAATAGGGCGGTCTGGGGCCAACGTCCTGACTTTC

J gene: TRBJ2-3
D gene: TRBD2
CDR3 length: 19
V gene: TRBV7-8
clone size: -
CDR3 protein: CASSSLGTSGRFSTDTQYF
CDR3 DNA: TGTGCCAGCAGCTCTCTCGGGACTAGCGGGAGGTTTAGCACAGATACGCAGTATTTT

J gene: TRBJ2-6
D gene: -
CDR3 length: 15
V gene: TRBV7-2
clone size: -
CDR3 protein: CASNKQGFGANVLTF
CDR3 DNA: TGTGCCAGCAACAAGCAGGGATTTGGGGCCAACGTCCTGACTTTC

J gene: TRBJ2-1
D gene: -
CDR3 length: 12
V gene: TRBV7-9
clone size: -
CDR3 protein: CASNSLHNEQFF
CDR3 DNA: TGTGCCAGCAACAGTCTTCACAATGAGCAGTTCTTC

J gene: TRBJ1-4
D gene: -
CDR3 length: 16
V gene: TRBV5-1
clone size: -
CDR3 protein: CASSSLPQATNEKLFF
CDR3 DNA: TGCGCCAGCAGCTCCCTTCCGCAGGCAACTAATGAAAAACTGTTTTTT

J gene: TRBJ2-7
D gene: TRBD1
CDR3 length: 15
V gene: TRBV7-9
clone size: -
CDR3 protein: CASSPPTGVDDEQYF
CDR3 DNA: TGTGCCAGCAGCCCACCGACAGGGGTTGACGACGAGCAGTACTTC

J gene: TRBJ2-3
D gene: TRBD2
CDR3 length: 18
V gene: TRBV3-1
clone size: -
CDR3 protein: CASSQSRIGGGGIDTQYF
CDR3 DNA: TGTGCCAGCAGCCAATCCCGCATTGGCGGGGGTGGGATAGATACGCAGTATTTT

J gene: TRBJ2-7
D gene: TRBD2
CDR3 length: 19
V gene: TRBV12-3/TRBV12-4
clone size: -
CDR3 protein: CASSFRASGRARMGYEQYF
CDR3 DNA: TGTGCCAGCAGTTTTCGGGCTAGCGGGAGGGCCCGAATGGGCTACGAGCAGTACTTC

J gene: TRBJ2-3
D gene: TRBD2
CDR3 length: 16
V gene: TRBV7-9
clone size: -
CDR3 protein: CASSFPGREFTDTQYF
CDR3 DNA: TGTGCCAGCAGCTTTCCGGGGCGGGAGTTTACAGATACGCAGTATTTT

J gene: TRBJ2-1
D gene: -
CDR3 length: 13
V gene: TRBV4-2
clone size: -
CDR3 protein: CASSQVELNEQFF
CDR3 DNA: TGTGCCAGCAGCCAAGTTGAGCTCAATGAGCAGTTCTTC

J gene: TRBJ2-5
D gene: -
CDR3 length: 15
V gene: TRBV25-1
clone size: -
CDR3 protein: CASSATGTAGETQYF
CDR3 DNA: TGTGCCAGCAGTGCTACCGGGACTGCTGGGGAGACCCAGTACTTC

J gene: TRBJ2-5
D gene: TRBD2
CDR3 length: 18
V gene: TRBV7-6
clone size: -
CDR3 protein: CASSRGTSGGPKTETQYF
CDR3 DNA: TGTGCCAGCAGCCGTGGGACTAGCGGGGGGCCCAAAACAGAGACCCAGTACTTC

J gene: TRBJ2-6
D gene: TRBD1
CDR3 length: 18
V gene: TRBV10-2
clone size: few
CDR3 protein: CASSEWGQGTSGANVLTF
CDR3 DNA: TGCGCCAGCAGTGAGTGGGGACAGGGGACTTCTGGGGCCAACGTCCTGACTTTC

J gene: TRBJ2-7
D gene: TRBD1
CDR3 length: 14
V gene: TRBV20-1
clone size: -
CDR3 protein: CSANRDRDINEQYF
CDR3 DNA: TGCAGTGCTAACCGGGACAGGGATATAAACGAGCAGTACTTC

J gene: TRBJ1-3
D gene: -
CDR3 length: 15
V gene: TRBV6-2/TRBV6-3
clone size: once
CDR3 protein: CASSYPPGQRNTIYF
CDR3 DNA: TGTGCCAGCAGTTATCCTCCGGGACAAAGAAACACCATATATTTT

J gene: TRBJ2-3
D gene: TRBD2
CDR3 length: 15
V gene: TRBV20-1
clone size: -
CDR3 protein: CSAVASGRGTDTQYF
CDR3 DNA: TGCAGTGCTGTGGCTAGCGGTCGGGGGACAGATACGCAGTATTTT